This passage covers 19 T cell receptor beta chains from one sample sequenced in a study of blood T cell repertoires in COVID-19. Data came from immunoSEQ multiplex PCR; TCRdb stores just in-frame clones and leaves some out. The table has around 150,000 clones, around 80% seen once; the top ten hold 5% to 7.5%. The specimen sequenced was peripheral blood. Source of these receptors: a human donor in a cohort sampled during active COVID-19.

J is TRBJ2-7 and V is TRBV24-1; possibly TRBD2 for D (7 bases). V dropped 1 base and J dropped 5 bases, with 14 bases sitting between them. This CDR3 spans 15 amino acids. The germline gives CDR1 KGHDR, CDR2 SFDVKD. The DNA of the CDR3 is TGTGCCACCAGTGATTTTTCCAGGGGAGGGGACGAGCAGTACTTC. It yields the protein CATSDFSRGGDEQYF.

J is TRBJ2-3 and V is TRBV7-2; tentatively, D is TRBD2 (7 bases). Trimming cost V 2 bases and J 3 bases, with 18 bases left between them. Germline lookup yields CDR1 SGHTA and CDR2 FQGNSA. The CDR3 extends over 17 amino acids. The DNA of the CDR3 is TGTGCCAGCAGCTTACGGCGGCGGGGGCTCACGACAGATACGCAGTATTTT. It translates to CASSLRRRGLTTDTQYF.

A single count supports this clone. The chain uses TRBV27 and TRBJ1-2, with 7 nucleotides matching TRBD1. CDR1 is MNHEY and CDR2 is SMNVEV in the germline V gene (reference sequence). The length of the CDR3 is 13 residues. Trimming removed 7 bases from V and 8 bases from J; junction bases left unmatched: 10. CDR3 in amino acids: CASKSRGNQGYTF. CDR3 sequence (DNA): TGTGCCAGCAAATCCAGGGGGAATCAGGGCTACACCTTC.

This clone appeared once. This chain links TRBV5-6 with TRBJ2-5, with D possibly TRBD2 on 5 matching bases. V was clipped by 0 bases and J by 4 bases, with 13 bases between them. CDR3 length: 15 residues. Per the germline V gene, CDR1 is SGHDT and CDR2 is YYEEEE. CDR3 residues: CASSLVRRVGETQYF. CDR3 nucleotide sequence: TGTGCCAGCAGCTTGGTTAGGCGGGTGGGAGAGACCCAGTACTTC. Full variable domain (missing parts from reference TRBV5-6 and TRBJ2-5): DAGVTQSPTHLIKTRGQQVTLRCSPKSGHDTVSWYQQALGQGPQFIFQYYEEEERQRGNFPDRFSGHQFPNYSSELNVNALLLGDSALYLCASSLVRRVGETQYFGPGTRLLVL.

The chain has TRBV15 and TRBJ2-6, with D perhaps matching TRBD2 (6 bases). Germline V gene data show CDR1 as LNHNV and CDR2 as YYDKDF (reference sequence). The CDR3 contains 16 residues. V lost 2 bases and J 1 base, leaving 9 bases between the germline ends. The CDR3, as DNA: TGTGCCACCAGCAGACCACGGGGGTCTGGGGCCAACGTCCTGACTTTC. Its protein is CATSRPRGSGANVLTF.

The chain joins TRBV5-4 to TRBJ2-5; 10 nucleotides agree with TRBD1. CDR3 length: 16 residues. The germline CDR1 and CDR2 sequences are SGHNT and YYREEE (reference sequence). Unmatched junction bases numbered 9, after V lost 3 bases and J lost 4 bases. In DNA, the CDR3 is TGTGCCAGCAGCTCGGCCCCGACAGGGGGCAGAGAGACCCAGTACTTC. Encoded protein: CASSSAPTGGRETQYF.

The sample holds a few counts of this clone. Different DNA sequences within this sample yield the same CDR3. The genes are TRBV5-1 and TRBJ1-2; 10 bases align to TRBD1. Germline V gives CDR1 SGHRS, CDR2 YFSETQ. The CDR3 contains 14 residues. With 0 bases clipped from V and 8 bases from J, the junction kept 4 bases outside the gene matches. CDR3 protein: CASSLGGQGNGYTF. CDR3 nucleotide sequence: TGCGCCAGCAGCTTGGGGGGACAGGGGAACGGCTACACCTTC.

The J gene is TRBJ2-5, the V gene TRBV5-4; 10 positions agree with TRBD1. This CDR3 is built from 16 residues. CDR1 and CDR2 (germline): SGHNT, YYREEE (reference sequence). The trim removed 3 bases at V and 2 bases at J, leaving 7 bases unmatched. CDR3 region: CASSSPGQGMQETQYF. The CDR3 DNA follows: TGTGCCAGCAGCTCACCGGGACAGGGGATGCAAGAGACCCAGTACTTC.

This clone was counted a single time. The chain uses TRBV7-2 and TRBJ2-7; TRBD2 matches at 8 bases. After removal of 1 base from V and 0 bases from J, the junction contained 2 bases not matched to a gene. This CDR3 region has 15 residues. Germline lookup yields CDR1 SGHTA and CDR2 FQGNSA. CDR3 in DNA: TGTGCCAGCAGCTTAGAGCGGGGGCCCTCCTACGAGCAGTACTTC. Encoded protein: CASSLERGPSYEQYF.

This clone was observed a handful of times. The V and J genes are TRBV11-3 and TRBJ1-3; 9 nucleotides agree with TRBD1. CDR3 length equals 16 residues. Germline V gene lookup returns CDR1 SGHNT and CDR2 YENEEA. Germline trimming cut 5 bases from V and 0 bases from J; bases unmatched to any gene: 5. CDR3 coding DNA: TGTGCCAGCAGCGTCGGGACAGGGAGCTCTGGAAACACCATATATTTT. Translating gives CASSVGTGSSGNTIYF.

This rearrangement joins TRBV9 to TRBJ1-4; 8 bases match TRBD1. This CDR3 has 14 residues. Germline V CDR1 and CDR2: SGDLS, YYNGEE. J gave up 10 bases and V 3 bases, and 8 bases lay outside the gene matches. CDR3 amino acids: CASSDAPTGGKLFF. CDR3 DNA: TGTGCCAGCAGCGACGCGCCAACAGGGGGAAAACTGTTTTTT.

The chain joins TRBV7-9 to TRBJ1-6, with 7 bases aligning to TRBD1. This CDR3 is 14 amino acids long. V trimming: 5 bases; J trimming: 7 bases; junction bases outside the gene matches: 5. Per germline, CDR1 SEHNR and CDR2 FQNEAQ (reference sequence). The CDR3: CASSGEQGNSPLHF. Here the CDR3 DNA reads TGTGCCAGCAGCGGGGAACAGGGGAATTCACCCCTCCACTTT.

The chain recombines TRBV7-2 with TRBJ1-2; 7 bases match TRBD1. Per the germline V gene, CDR1 is SGHTA and CDR2 is FQGNSA. The CDR3 extends over 15 amino acids. Unmatched junction bases numbered 5, after V lost 4 bases and J lost 0 bases. CDR3: CASSSRQGANYGYTF. In DNA, the CDR3 is TGTGCCAGCAGCTCCCGACAGGGAGCTAACTATGGCTACACCTTC.

The chain is built from TRBV11-3 and TRBJ1-5, with D possibly TRBD1 on 5 matching bases. Trimming took 4 bases from V and 5 from J, leaving 15 bases between them. CDR3 length: 15 residues. CDR1 is SGHNT and CDR2 is YENEEA in the germline V gene. The CDR3, as DNA: TGTGCCAGCAGCTCCCGGGGGGGTTCCGATCAGCCCCAGCATTTT. Its translation is CASSSRGGSDQPQHF. Combining the CDR3 with reference TRBV11-3 and TRBJ1-5 gives the whole variable domain EAGVVQSPRYKIIEKKQPVAFWCNPISGHNTLYWYLQNLGQGPELLIRYENEEAVDDSQLPKDRFSAERLKGVDSTLKIQPAELGDSAVYLCASSSRGGSDQPQHFGDGTRLSIL.

The chain couples TRBV5-1 to TRBJ1-2, with 8 bases that match TRBD1. The CDR3 extends over 14 amino acids. Germline values: CDR1 SGHRS, CDR2 YFSETQ. V was pared by 4 bases and J by 4 bases, with 6 bases of the junction left unmatched. CDR3 region: CASSGGQGPYGYTF. DNA of the CDR3: TGCGCCAGCAGCGGCGGACAGGGTCCCTATGGCTACACCTTC.

The rearrangement uses TRBV19 and TRBJ2-3, with D perhaps TRBD2 (6 bases). The germline V gene has CDR1 LNHDA and CDR2 SQIVND (reference sequence). The ends were cut back, 4 bases at V and 12 bases at J, with 14 bases in the middle. This CDR3 is built from 12 residues. The CDR3 loop reads CASSTQSSVQYF. The CDR3 DNA sequence: TGTGCCAGTAGTACCCAGTCTAGCGTACAGTATTTT.

The chain uses TRBV21-1 and TRBJ1-6; the D segment call TRBD1 is taken from the table without a DNA check. TRBV21-1 is tagged as a pseudogene. This CDR3 spans 16 amino acids. CDR3: CASSLTDPLYNSPLHF. CDR3 sequence (DNA): TGTGCCAGCAGCCTAACAGATCCCCTCTATAATTCACCCCTCCACTTT.

CDR3 in DNA: TGCAGCGCCCGACTAGCGGCTACCTACGAGCAGTACTTC. This gives the protein CSARLAATYEQYF. This chain joins TRBV29-1 and TRBJ2-7, with 9 nucleotides matching TRBD2. After removal of 7 bases from V and 2 bases from J, the junction contained 6 bases not matched to a gene. CDR1 and CDR2 (germline): SQVTM, ANQGSEA. This CDR3 spans 13 amino acids.

CDR3 sequence reads: CSVDTGGRDTQYF. CDR3 coding DNA: TGCAGCGTTGACACGGGGGGAAGGGATACGCAGTATTTT. This sequence joins TRBV29-1 and TRBJ2-3, with 7 nucleotides matching TRBD2. The V gene end was trimmed by 3 bases and the J gene end by 6 bases; junction bases not matched to a gene: 6. Germline loops: CDR1 SQVTM, CDR2 ANQGSEA. This CDR3 region has 13 residues.